The 5 T cell receptor beta chains below come from one sample, sequenced in a study of T cell responses to AZD1222 COVID-19 vaccine. The data were produced by immunoSEQ multiplex PCR, yet TCRdb's version contains in-frame clones alone and is incomplete. The data show 120,000 or so clones, about 88% seen once. This specimen was peripheral blood, taken on day 0 of AZD1222 vaccination. Every receptor here comes from an adult in good health.

V usage is TRBV6-5 and J usage is TRBJ2-7; maybe TRBD2 (5 bases). V was pared by 6 bases and J by 6 bases, with 18 bases between. The CDR3 covers 14 residues. Looked up from germline, CDR1 is MNHEY and CDR2 is SVGAGI. The CDR3 nucleotides are TGTGCCAGCAGCCCCACGGGGTTAAGAGGCGAGCAGTACTTC. Protein sequence: CASSPTGLRGEQYF.

V is TRBV4-2 and J is TRBJ2-1; 13 positions agree with TRBD2. V shed 3 bases and J 10 bases; nucleotides not matched to a gene: 9. CDR1 and CDR2 from the germline V gene are LGHNA and YNFKEQ. This CDR3 has 16 amino acids. The CDR3 nucleotides read TGTGCCAGCAGCCAGGAGGGACTAGCGGGGTTCGTAGAGCAGTTCTTC. This gives the protein CASSQEGLAGFVEQFF.

This chain connects TRBV18 to TRBJ2-3, with D unclear. The CDR3 runs 13 residues. Deletions cut 3 bases from V and 6 bases from J, with 10 bases between. Germline CDR1 reads KGHSH; CDR2 reads LQKENI. CDR3: CASSPPTADTQYF. The DNA of the CDR3 is TGTGCCAGCTCACCGCCCACAGCCGATACGCAGTATTTT.

This clone came up once. This chain links TRBV18 with TRBJ2-7, with a tentative D call TRBD1 (5 bases). CDR1 KGHSH and CDR2 LQKENI come from the germline V gene. The CDR3 length is 16 residues. V was shortened by 0 bases and J by 4 bases, with 16 bases between the two germline ends. The CDR3 DNA follows: TGTGCCAGCTCACCACCGACGACAGCTAATCCTTACGAGCAGTACTTC. It codes for CASSPPTTANPYEQYF. Looking up the rest from reference TRBV18 and TRBJ2-7 gives the full variable domain: NAGVMQNPRHLVRRRGQEARLRCSPMKGHSHVYWYRQLPEEGLKFMVYLQKENIIDESGMPKERFSAEFPKEGPSILRIQQVVRGDSAAYFCASSPPTTANPYEQYFGPGTRLTVT.

Points on this clone: Other DNA sequences within the sample encode an identical CDR3. The chain uses TRBV7-9 and TRBJ1-2; possible D gene TRBD1, 6 bases. The V gene's germline CDR1 is SEHNR and CDR2 FQNEAQ (reference sequence). Trimming took 1 base from V and 2 from J, leaving 8 bases between them. CDR3 length equals 14 residues. The CDR3 spells CASSLGTGNYGYTF. The CDR3 DNA reads as TGTGCCAGCAGCTTAGGTACAGGGAACTATGGCTACACCTTC. The full variable domain, in which reference TRBV7-9 and TRBJ1-2 provide the parts outside the CDR3, is DTGVSQNPRHKITKRGQNVTFRCDPISEHNRLYWYRQTLGQGPEFLTYFQNEAQLEKSRLLSDRFSAERPKGSFSTLEIQRTEQGDSAMYLCASSLGTGNYGYTFGSGTRLTVV.